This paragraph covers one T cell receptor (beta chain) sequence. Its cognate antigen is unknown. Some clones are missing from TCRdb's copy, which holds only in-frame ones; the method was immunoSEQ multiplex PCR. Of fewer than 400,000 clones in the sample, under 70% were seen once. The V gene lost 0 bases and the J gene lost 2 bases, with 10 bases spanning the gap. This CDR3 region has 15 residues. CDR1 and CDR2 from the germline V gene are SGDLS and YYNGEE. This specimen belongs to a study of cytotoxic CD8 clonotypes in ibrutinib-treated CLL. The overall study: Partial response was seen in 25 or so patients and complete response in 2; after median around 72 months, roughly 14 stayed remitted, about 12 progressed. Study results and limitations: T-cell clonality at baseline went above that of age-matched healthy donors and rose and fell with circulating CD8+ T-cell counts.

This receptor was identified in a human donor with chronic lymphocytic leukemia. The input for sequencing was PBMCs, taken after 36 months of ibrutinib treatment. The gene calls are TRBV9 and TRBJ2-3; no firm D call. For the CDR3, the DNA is TGTGCCAGCAGCGTAGCCTCGAGATCCACAGATACGCAGTATTTT. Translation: CASSVASRSTDTQYF.